This record looks at one T cell receptor beta chain sequence and its context. Its antigen is still unknown. This record comes from a study of spatial heterogeneity in lung cancer. Study-wide background: Sequences of the beta chain were consistently detected in greater numbers than alpha-chain sequences. Whole-study results and caveats: Follow-up blood showed ubiquitous expanded tumor TCRs less than blood at resection did.

The CDR3 sequence is 15 residues long. V lost 3 bases and J 5 bases, leaving 14 bases between the germline ends. The germline V gene has CDR1 SGHTA and CDR2 FQGNSA. Time point described: sample taken at primary tumor resection. Sequencing was performed on whole RNA extracted from tumor and nontumor lung tissue, or from frozen PBMC, and the material was left unsorted. Samples came from 72 TRACERx patients with untreated early-stage lung cancer. A unique molecular identifier was attached to every TCR cDNA molecule. TCRdb analysed the 5' RACE reads with MiXCR anew, one entry per CDR3 protein. In the table there are almost 75,000 distinct CDR3 sequences, about an eighth of which are singletons.

The V gene is TRBV7-2, the J gene TRBJ1-5; D is ambiguous. The TCR was taken from a male donor with early-stage non-small cell lung cancer. The sequenced sample was PBMCs, obtained at surgery. CDR3 bases: TGTGCCAGCAGCTTTCGGTCAGGCTATGATCAGCCCCAGCATTTT. This gives the protein CASSFRSGYDQPQHF.